Listed here are 27 T cell receptor beta chains from one sample, sequenced in a study of blood T cell repertoires in COVID-19. Sequencing was performed with immunoSEQ multiplex PCR; in TCRdb, only in-frame clones are kept and a portion is missing. The sample lists 55,000 to 80,000 clones; 65% to 75% were seen once. The material sequenced was peripheral blood. These receptors were collected from an elderly woman with acute or convalescent COVID-19.

This chain links TRBV27 with TRBJ2-4, with unresolved D. CDR1 and CDR2 from the germline V gene are MNHEY and SMNVEV (reference sequence). CDR3 length equals 14 residues. Between the trimmed V and J ends, which lost 3 bases and 7 bases, there was a span of 13 bases. CDR3 nucleotide sequence: TGTGCCAGCAGTTTCGTCGGAGCGATGAACATTCAGTACTTC. Amino acid sequence: CASSFVGAMNIQYF.

The CDR3 DNA is TGTGCCAGCAGCCGACAGGGGATGACCCAGCATTTT. Translated: CASSRQGMTQHF. J is TRBJ1-5 and V is TRBV28, with TRBD1 matching over 8 bases. V gave up 6 bases and J gave up 11 bases; unmatched junction bases: 6. The germline V gene encodes CDR1 MDHEN and CDR2 SYDVKM. This CDR3 contains 12 residues.

This clone turned up a few times. CDR3: CASSLGTDYGYTF. CDR3 DNA: TGTGCCAGCAGCTTAGGGACAGACTATGGCTACACCTTC. V usage is TRBV7-9 and J usage is TRBJ1-2; the D gene is possibly TRBD1 (6 bases). This CDR3 has 13 amino acids. The V end was cut by 1 base, the J end by 3 bases, with 6 bases between. The germline V gene encodes CDR1 SEHNR and CDR2 FQNEAQ (reference sequence).

This chain connects TRBV6-2 or TRBV6-3 to TRBJ2-2, with 8 bases identical to TRBD2. The V gene end was trimmed by 2 bases and the J gene end by 4 bases; junction bases not matched to a gene: 3. Germline V gene data show CDR1 as MNHEY and CDR2 as SVGEGT. This CDR3 region has 15 residues. In DNA, the CDR3 is TGTGCCAGCAGTTACGGGCTAGCGGGCACCGGGGAGCTGTTTTTT. Translating gives CASSYGLAGTGELFF.

The V and J genes are TRBV5-5 and TRBJ2-3; D uncertain. Trimming stripped 1 base from V and 4 bases from J, with 22 bases between. CDR1 SGHKS and CDR2 YYEKEE come from the germline V gene (reference sequence). The CDR3 length is 18 residues. This CDR3 reads CASSLRFDHNGRADTQYF. The CDR3 region has the DNA TGTGCCAGCAGCTTGCGTTTCGACCACAACGGTCGGGCAGATACGCAGTATTTT.

The chain couples TRBV21-1 to TRBJ2-2; whether TRBD2, the table's D call, matches the DNA was not checked. TRBV21-1 is a listed pseudogene. The CDR3 contains 15 residues. CDR3 region: CASSHGGGSGGELFF. The CDR3 DNA sequence: TGTGCCAGCAGCCACGGGGGCGGGAGTGGCGGGGAGCTGTTTTTT.

The chain recombines TRBV6-4 with TRBJ2-2; D may be TRBD1 (5 bases). The CDR3 is 13 residues long. V shed 3 bases and J shed 5 bases, with 7 bases lying between them. The V gene's germline CDR1 is MRHNA and CDR2 SNTAGT. The CDR3 protein is CASSESGTGELFF. The CDR3 nucleotides read TGTGCCAGCAGTGAGTCAGGGACCGGGGAGCTGTTTTTT.

The chain uses TRBV4-2 and TRBJ2-1, with TRBD1 matching over 8 bases. The length of the CDR3 is 14 residues. V lost 4 bases and J lost 9; bases outside the gene matches: 8. The germline V gene encodes CDR1 LGHNA and CDR2 YNFKEQ. This CDR3 reads CASSRDRGGGEQFF. The DNA for the CDR3 is TGTGCCAGCAGCCGAGACAGGGGTGGCGGTGAGCAGTTCTTC.

This clone was seen a handful of times. The chain employs TRBV5-5 and TRBJ2-5; weak D call: TRBD2 (5 bases). Germline V gene sequence: CDR1 SGHKS, CDR2 YYEKEE (reference sequence). This CDR3 is 14 amino acids long. Trimming stripped 5 bases from V and 6 bases from J, with 17 bases between. In DNA, the CDR3 is TGTGCCAGCAGAACCGGGGTACAGAGCCAGACCCAGTACTTC. Protein: CASRTGVQSQTQYF. The full variable domain, with the rest looked up from reference TRBV5-5 and TRBJ2-5, is DAGVTQSPTHLIKTRGQQVTLRCSPISGHKSVSWYQQVLGQGPQFIFQYYEKEERGRGNFPDRFSARQFPNYSSELNVNALLLGDSALYLCASRTGVQSQTQYFGPGTRLLVL.

V gene TRBV9 combines with J gene TRBJ2-2, with 11 positions matching TRBD2. CDR1 SGDLS and CDR2 YYNGEE come from the germline V gene. V lost 4 bases, J lost 5 bases, and 4 bases stayed unmatched. The CDR3 is made up of 15 amino acids. The CDR3 region is CASSMRTSGTGELFF. As DNA, the CDR3 is TGTGCCAGCAGCATGCGGACTAGCGGGACCGGGGAGCTGTTTTTT.

The rearrangement links TRBV7-8 to TRBJ2-5; TRBD1 agrees at 8 bases. The V gene end was trimmed by 5 bases and the J gene end by 2 bases; junction bases not matched to a gene: 1. CDR1 is SGHVS and CDR2 is FQNEAQ in the germline V gene. The CDR3 is 13 residues long. The DNA for the CDR3 is TGTGCCAGCAGCCGGGACAGGCAAGAGACCCAGTACTTC. This gives the protein CASSRDRQETQYF. The whole variable domain, filled in from reference TRBV7-8 and TRBJ2-5, reads GAGVSQSPRYKVAKRGQDVALRCDPISGHVSLFWYQQALGQGPEFLTYFQNEAQLDKSGLPSDRFFAERPEGSVSTLKIQRTQQEDSAVYLCASSRDRQETQYFGPGTRLLVL.

The rearrangement links TRBV7-2 to TRBJ2-6, with a possible D match to TRBD1 (5 bases). The germline V gene encodes CDR1 SGHTA and CDR2 FQGNSA. V lost 3 bases, J lost 0 bases, and 9 bases lay in between. The CDR3 length is 16 residues. CDR3 loop: CASSFSRASGANVLTF. For the CDR3, the DNA is TGTGCCAGCAGCTTTTCCAGGGCCTCTGGGGCCAACGTCCTGACTTTC.

The chain is built from TRBV11-2 and TRBJ1-2; 8 bases fit TRBD1. Germline V lookup: CDR1 SGHAT, CDR2 FQNNGV. CDR3 length: 16 amino acids. With 4 bases clipped from V and 1 base from J, the junction kept 8 bases outside the gene matches. This CDR3 is CASSSTPGQGNYGYTF. The DNA of the CDR3 is TGTGCCAGCAGCTCCACACCCGGACAGGGTAACTATGGCTACACCTTC.

The chain uses TRBV6-5 and TRBJ2-7; TRBD2 matches 7 bases. This CDR3 spans 15 amino acids. The J segment lost 0 bases and the V segment lost 11 bases, leaving 13 bases of the junction unmatched. Germline CDR1 and CDR2: MNHEY and SVGAGI. CDR3 DNA: TGTGCCGGGACCGATCTAGCGGCGAGCTCCTACGAGCAGTACTTC. This translates into CAGTDLAASSYEQYF.

This chain links TRBV7-9 with TRBJ2-1, with 10 bases identical to TRBD1. CDR1 SEHNR and CDR2 FQNEAQ come from the germline V gene (reference sequence). This CDR3 region has 17 residues. After removal of 7 bases from V and 7 bases from J, the junction contained 16 bases not matched to a gene. CDR3 nucleotide sequence: TGTGCCAGCACCCGGACCTTAGTCGGGACAGGGGTAAATGAGCAGTTCTTC. It encodes CASTRTLVGTGVNEQFF.

Here the CDR3 DNA reads TGTGCCAGCAGTGAATTCCGGGGCTCTGGAAACACCATATATTTT. This translates into CASSEFRGSGNTIYF. The genes are TRBV25-1 and TRBJ1-3; D is uncertain. Germline V gene data show CDR1 as MGHDK and CDR2 as SYGVNS. The V end was cut by 1 base, the J end by 0 bases, with 7 bases between. The CDR3 runs 15 residues. Supplemented by reference TRBV25-1 and TRBJ1-3, the full variable domain reads EADIYQTPRYLVIGTGKKITLECSQTMGHDKMYWYQQDPGMELHLIHYSYGVNSTEKGDLSSESTVSRIRTEHFPLTLESARPSHTSQYLCASSEFRGSGNTIYFGEGSWLTVV.

The chain has TRBV10-3 and TRBJ2-5; the D gene is possibly TRBD1 (6 bases). Trimming removed 0 bases at V and 4 bases at J, with 15 bases between. Germline V gene sequence: CDR1 ENHRY, CDR2 SYGVKD. This CDR3 is built from 16 residues. CDR3 bases: TGTGCCATCAGTGAGTCAAGGGCAGGGGATGGAGAGACCCAGTACTTC. As protein: CAISESRAGDGETQYF.

The chain uses TRBV6-6 and TRBJ2-5; 8 positions agree with TRBD1. The CDR3 runs 14 residues. The germline gives CDR1 MNHNY, CDR2 SVGAGI (reference sequence). The V segment lost 3 bases and the J segment 5 bases; nucleotides outside the gene matches: 5. The CDR3 DNA sequence: TGTGCCAGCAGTTATGGACAGGGAGAGGAGACCCAGTACTTC. This gives the protein CASSYGQGEETQYF.

The rearrangement joins TRBV6-5 to TRBJ2-5, with 9 bases fitting TRBD2. V lost 3 bases, J lost 5 bases, and 4 bases stayed unmatched. The CDR3 has 14 residues. Per the germline V gene, CDR1 is MNHEY and CDR2 is SVGAGI. CDR3 amino acids: CASSYSGRRETQYF. The CDR3 coding sequence is TGTGCCAGCAGTTATAGCGGGAGAAGGGAGACCCAGTACTTC.

V is TRBV28 and J is TRBJ1-2; D gene uncertain. The CDR3 is made up of 15 amino acids. The germline gives CDR1 MDHEN, CDR2 SYDVKM. Trimming took 0 bases from V and 0 from J, leaving 8 bases between them. The chain's CDR3 is CASSLWAEPNYGYTF. DNA for the CDR3: TGTGCCAGCAGTTTATGGGCGGAGCCTAACTATGGCTACACCTTC.

Points on this clone: One end of the junction varies from germline; a read error may be responsible. V usage is TRBV7-9 and J usage is TRBJ2-7; 13 nucleotides line up with TRBD2. Germline V CDR1 and CDR2: SEHNR, FQNEAQ (reference sequence). The CDR3 spans 13 residues. This CDR3 is CASSRGTSGKGNF. CDR3 coding DNA: TGTGCCAGCAGCCGCGGGACTAGCGGGAAGGGAAACTTC. Full variable domain (rest looked up from reference TRBV7-9 and TRBJ2-7): DTGVSQNPRHKITKRGQNVTFRCDPISEHNRLYWYRQTLGQGPEFLTYFQNEAQLEKSRLLSDRFSAERPKGSFSTLEIQRTEQGDSAMYLCASSRGTSGKGNFGPGTRLTVT.

The chain employs TRBV19 and TRBJ2-7, with 8 bases lining up with TRBD1. CDR1 is LNHDA, CDR2 SQIVND, per germline (reference sequence). V lost 4 bases and J lost 0; bases outside the gene matches: 5. The CDR3 covers 15 residues. In nucleotides, the CDR3 is TGTGCCAGTAGTAGGGGACAGGCTACCTCCTACGAGCAGTACTTC. Protein product: CASSRGQATSYEQYF.

V and J are TRBV5-6 and TRBJ2-1; no reliable D call. CDR1 and CDR2 (germline): SGHDT, YYEEEE. This CDR3 is 13 amino acids long. V was trimmed by 0 bases and J by 9 bases, leaving 10 bases between them. The CDR3 DNA follows: TGTGCCAGCAGCTTGGGCCTAGTTGGTGAGCAGTTCTTC. Its translation is CASSLGLVGEQFF.

CDR3: CASSSPGEYGYTF. In nucleotides, the CDR3 is TGTGCCAGCAGTTCGCCCGGGGAATATGGCTACACCTTC. The rearrangement links TRBV28 to TRBJ1-2, with no clear D. Deletions cut 4 bases from V and 5 bases from J, with 11 bases between. There are 13 residues in the CDR3. Germline assignment: CDR1 MDHEN and CDR2 SYDVKM.

The V call is TRBV10-2, the J call TRBJ2-7; D possibly corresponds to TRBD1 (6 bases). There are 12 residues in the CDR3. The V gene lost 9 bases and the J gene lost 5 bases, with 14 bases spanning the gap. CDR1 and CDR2 from the germline V gene are WSHSY and SAAADI. The CDR3: CASAGDRDEQYF. The CDR3 DNA sequence: TGCGCCAGTGCAGGGGATAGGGACGAGCAGTACTTC.

The chain has TRBV19 and TRBJ2-5; TRBD2 matches at 12 bases. In germline, CDR1 is LNHDA, CDR2 SQIVND (reference sequence). V was clipped by 4 bases and J by 2 bases; unmatched bases: 5. This CDR3 is 16 amino acids long. CDR3 coding DNA: TGTGCCAGTAGTACCGGGACTAGCGGGCCTCAAGAGACCCAGTACTTC. Its translation: CASSTGTSGPQETQYF. Using reference TRBV19 and TRBJ2-5 for the parts outside the CDR3, the full variable domain is DGGITQSPKYLFRKEGQNVTLSCEQNLNHDAMYWYRQDPGQGLRLIYYSQIVNDFQKGDIAEGYSVSREKKESFPLTVTSAQKNPTAFYLCASSTGTSGPQETQYFGPGTRLLVL.

The genes are TRBV6-1 and TRBJ2-1; 14 bases are shared with TRBD2. The germline V gene has CDR1 MNHNS and CDR2 SASEGT. V shed 4 bases, J shed 7 bases, and the junction held 9 bases outside the gene matches. The CDR3 covers 17 residues. The CDR3 sequence is CASSGPTSGRASNEQFF. The CDR3 DNA reads TGTGCCAGCAGTGGACCGACTAGCGGGAGGGCCAGTAATGAGCAGTTCTTC.